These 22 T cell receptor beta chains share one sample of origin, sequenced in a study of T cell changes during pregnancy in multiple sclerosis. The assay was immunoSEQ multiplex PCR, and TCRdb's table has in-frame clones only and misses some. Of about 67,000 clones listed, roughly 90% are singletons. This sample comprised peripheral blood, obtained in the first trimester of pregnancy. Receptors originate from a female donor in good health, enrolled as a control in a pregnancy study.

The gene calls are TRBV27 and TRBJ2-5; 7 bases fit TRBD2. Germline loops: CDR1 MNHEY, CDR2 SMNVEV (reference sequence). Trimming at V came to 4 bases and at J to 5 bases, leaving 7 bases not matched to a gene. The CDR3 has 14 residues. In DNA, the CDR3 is TGTGCCAGCAGTTACGGCGGGAGCCGTGAGACCCAGTACTTC. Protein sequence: CASSYGGSRETQYF.

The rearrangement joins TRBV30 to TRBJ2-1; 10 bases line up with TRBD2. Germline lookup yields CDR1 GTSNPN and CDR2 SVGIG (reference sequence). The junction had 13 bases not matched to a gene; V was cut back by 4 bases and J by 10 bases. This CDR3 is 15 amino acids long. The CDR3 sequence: CAWMAGNPGLAEQFF. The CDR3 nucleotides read TGTGCCTGGATGGCGGGAAATCCGGGACTAGCGGAGCAGTTCTTC.

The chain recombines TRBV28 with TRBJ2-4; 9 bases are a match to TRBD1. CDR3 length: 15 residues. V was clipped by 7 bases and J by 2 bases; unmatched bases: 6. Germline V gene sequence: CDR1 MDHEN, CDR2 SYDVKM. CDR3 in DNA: TGTGCCAGCACCTTCGGGACAGGGACCAAAAACATTCAGTACTTC. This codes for CASTFGTGTKNIQYF.

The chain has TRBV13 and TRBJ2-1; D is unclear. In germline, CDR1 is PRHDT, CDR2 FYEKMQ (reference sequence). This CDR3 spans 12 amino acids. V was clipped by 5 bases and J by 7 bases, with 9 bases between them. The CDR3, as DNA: TGTGCCAGCAGCCCAGTCTCTAATGAGCAGTTCTTC. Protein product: CASSPVSNEQFF.

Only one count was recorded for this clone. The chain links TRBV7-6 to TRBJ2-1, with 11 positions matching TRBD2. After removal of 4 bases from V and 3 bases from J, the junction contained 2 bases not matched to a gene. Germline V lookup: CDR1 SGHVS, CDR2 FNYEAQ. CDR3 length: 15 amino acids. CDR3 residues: CASSWLAGGYNEQFF. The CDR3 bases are TGTGCCAGCAGCTGGCTAGCGGGAGGCTACAATGAGCAGTTCTTC. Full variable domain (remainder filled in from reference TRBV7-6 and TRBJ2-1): GAGVSQSPRYKVTKRGQDVALRCDPISGHVSLYWYRQALGQGPEFLTYFNYEAQQDKSGLPNDRFSAERPEGSISTLTIQRTEQRDSAMYRCASSWLAGGYNEQFFGPGTRLTVL.

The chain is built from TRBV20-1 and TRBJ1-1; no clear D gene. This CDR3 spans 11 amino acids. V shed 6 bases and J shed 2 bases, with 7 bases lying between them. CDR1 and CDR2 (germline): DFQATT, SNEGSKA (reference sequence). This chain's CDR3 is CSALFNTEAFF. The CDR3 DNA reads TGCAGTGCCCTATTTAACACTGAAGCTTTCTTT.

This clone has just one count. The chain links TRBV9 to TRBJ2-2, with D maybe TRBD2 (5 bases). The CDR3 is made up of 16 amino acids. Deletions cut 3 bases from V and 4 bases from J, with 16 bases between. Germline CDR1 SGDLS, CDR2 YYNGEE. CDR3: CASSGSSNAGTGELFF. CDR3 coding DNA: TGTGCCAGCAGCGGTTCGAGTAATGCGGGCACCGGGGAGCTGTTTTTT. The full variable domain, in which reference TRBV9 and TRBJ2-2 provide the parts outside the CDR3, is DSGVTQTPKHLITATGQRVTLRCSPRSGDLSVYWYQQSLDQGLQFLIQYYNGEERAKGNILERFSAQQFPDLHSELNLSSLELGDSALYFCASSGSSNAGTGELFFGEGSRLTVL.

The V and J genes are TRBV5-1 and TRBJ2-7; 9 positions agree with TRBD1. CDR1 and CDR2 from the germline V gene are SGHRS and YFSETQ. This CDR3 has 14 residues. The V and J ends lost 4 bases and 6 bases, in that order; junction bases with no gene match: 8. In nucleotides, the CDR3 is TGCGCCAGCAGCACCGGGACAGGGCTCTCCGAGCAGTACTTC. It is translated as CASSTGTGLSEQYF.

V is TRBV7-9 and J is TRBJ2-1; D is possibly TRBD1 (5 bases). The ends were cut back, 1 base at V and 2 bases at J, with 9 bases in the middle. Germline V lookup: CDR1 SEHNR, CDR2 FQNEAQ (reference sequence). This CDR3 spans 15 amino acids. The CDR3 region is CASSLDGATYNEQFF. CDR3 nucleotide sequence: TGTGCCAGCAGCTTAGATGGGGCTACCTACAATGAGCAGTTCTTC.

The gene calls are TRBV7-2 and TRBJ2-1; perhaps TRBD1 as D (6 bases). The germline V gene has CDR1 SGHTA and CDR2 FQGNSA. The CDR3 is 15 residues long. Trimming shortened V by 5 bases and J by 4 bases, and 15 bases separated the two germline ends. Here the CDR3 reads CASSRQGIGYNEQFF. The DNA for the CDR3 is TGTGCCAGCAGCCGTCAGGGGATTGGGTACAATGAGCAGTTCTTC.

The CDR3 DNA sequence: TGTGCCAGTAGAAGGGCAGGGTCCTACAATGAGCAGTTCTTC. Protein: CASRRAGSYNEQFF. The V gene is TRBV19, the J gene TRBJ2-1; D is perhaps TRBD1 (5 bases). Looked up from germline, CDR1 is LNHDA and CDR2 is SQIVND (reference sequence). Trimming removed 6 bases at V and 1 base at J, with 10 bases between. The CDR3 totals 14 residues.

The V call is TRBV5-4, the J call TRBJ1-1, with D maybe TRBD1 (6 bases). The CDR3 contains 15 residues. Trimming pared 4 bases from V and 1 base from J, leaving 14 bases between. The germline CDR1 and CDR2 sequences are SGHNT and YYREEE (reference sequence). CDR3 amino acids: CASSPEGQRNTEAFF. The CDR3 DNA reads TGTGCCAGCAGCCCAGAAGGACAGAGGAACACTGAAGCTTTCTTT.

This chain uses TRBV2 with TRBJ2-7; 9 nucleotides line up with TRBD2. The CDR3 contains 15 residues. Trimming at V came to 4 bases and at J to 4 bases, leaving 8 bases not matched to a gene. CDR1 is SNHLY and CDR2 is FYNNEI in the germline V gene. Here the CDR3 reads CASSGISGRPYEQYF. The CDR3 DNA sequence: TGTGCCAGCAGTGGGATTAGCGGGAGACCGTACGAGCAGTACTTC.

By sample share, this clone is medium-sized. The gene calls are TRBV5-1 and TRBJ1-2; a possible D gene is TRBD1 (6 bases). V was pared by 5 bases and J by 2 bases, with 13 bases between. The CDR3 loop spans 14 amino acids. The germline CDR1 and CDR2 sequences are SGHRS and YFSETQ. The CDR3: CASRGGDLNYGYTF. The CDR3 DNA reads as TGCGCCAGCAGAGGGGGGGACCTGAACTATGGCTACACCTTC.

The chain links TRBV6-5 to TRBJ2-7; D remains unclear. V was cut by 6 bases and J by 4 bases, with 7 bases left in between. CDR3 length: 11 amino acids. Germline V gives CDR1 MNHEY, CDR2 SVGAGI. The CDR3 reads CASSSPYEQYF. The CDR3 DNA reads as TGTGCCAGCAGCAGTCCTTACGAGCAGTACTTC.

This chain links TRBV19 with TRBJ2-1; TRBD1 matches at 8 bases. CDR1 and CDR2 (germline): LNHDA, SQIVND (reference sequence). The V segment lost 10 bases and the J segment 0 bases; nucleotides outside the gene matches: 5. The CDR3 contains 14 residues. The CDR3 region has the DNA TGTGCCACAACAGGGGGTTCCTCCTACAATGAGCAGTTCTTC. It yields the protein CATTGGSSYNEQFF.

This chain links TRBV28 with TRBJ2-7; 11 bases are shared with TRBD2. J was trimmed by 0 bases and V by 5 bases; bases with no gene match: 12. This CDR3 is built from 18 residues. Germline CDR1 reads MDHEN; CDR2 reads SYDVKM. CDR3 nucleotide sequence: TGTGCCAGCAGTGGAACTAGCGGGAGATCTATGCGCTCCTACGAGCAGTACTTC. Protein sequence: CASSGTSGRSMRSYEQYF.

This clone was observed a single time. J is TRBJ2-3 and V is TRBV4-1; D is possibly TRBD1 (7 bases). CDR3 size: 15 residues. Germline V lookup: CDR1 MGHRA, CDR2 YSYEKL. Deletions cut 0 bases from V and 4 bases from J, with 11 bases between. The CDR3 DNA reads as TGCGCCAGCAGCCAAGACAGGGGGGAAGCAGATACGCAGTATTTT. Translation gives CASSQDRGEADTQYF.

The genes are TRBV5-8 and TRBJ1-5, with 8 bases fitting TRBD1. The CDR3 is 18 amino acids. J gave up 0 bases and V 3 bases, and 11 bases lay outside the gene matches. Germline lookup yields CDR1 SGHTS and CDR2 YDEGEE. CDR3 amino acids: CASSWGPGQGSSNQPQHF. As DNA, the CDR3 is TGTGCCAGCAGCTGGGGGCCCGGACAGGGAAGTAGCAATCAGCCCCAGCATTTT.

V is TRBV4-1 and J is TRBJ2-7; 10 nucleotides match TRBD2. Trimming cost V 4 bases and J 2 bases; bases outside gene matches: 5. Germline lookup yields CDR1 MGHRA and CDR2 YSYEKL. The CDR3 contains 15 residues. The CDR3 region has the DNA TGCGCCAGCAGCCCCCGGACTAGCGGCACCTACGAGCAGTACTTC. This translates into CASSPRTSGTYEQYF.

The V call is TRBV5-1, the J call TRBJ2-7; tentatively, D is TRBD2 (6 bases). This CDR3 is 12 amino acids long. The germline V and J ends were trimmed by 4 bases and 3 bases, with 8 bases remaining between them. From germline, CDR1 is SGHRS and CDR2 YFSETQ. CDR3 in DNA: TGCGCCAGCAGCAATAGCGGCTACGAGCAGTACTTC. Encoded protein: CASSNSGYEQYF.

The CDR3 loop reads CASSSQGYNEQFF. The DNA for the CDR3 is TGTGCCAGCAGTTCCCAGGGTTACAATGAGCAGTTCTTC. The chain is built from TRBV28 and TRBJ2-1; TRBD1 might be the D (5 bases). The CDR3 covers 13 residues. CDR1 and CDR2 (germline): MDHEN, SYDVKM. Trimming removed 4 bases from V and 4 bases from J, with 8 bases in between.